A single sample is the source of the 2 T cell receptor beta chains below, sequenced in a study of OX40 agonist ivuxolimab in advanced cancers. Sequencing was performed with immunoSEQ multiplex PCR; in TCRdb, only in-frame clones are kept and a portion is missing. This sample has more than 65,000 clones, with 85% found just once. Here the sequenced sample was CD4+ or CD8+ T cells sorted from blood, taken in a trial of the OX40 agonist ivuxolimab. These receptors all come from an adult with an advanced solid tumor such as melanoma, head and neck, liver or kidney cancer.

This chain joins TRBV11-2 and TRBJ1-2, with D perhaps matching TRBD1 (6 bases). Trimming pared 4 bases from V and 1 base from J, leaving 13 bases between. CDR1 and CDR2 (germline): SGHAT, FQNNGV. The CDR3 has 15 residues. As DNA, the CDR3 is TGTGCCAGCAGCTACCAGGGGAGTAGTAACTATGGCTACACCTTC. This sequence encodes CASSYQGSSNYGYTF.

The gene calls are TRBV18 and TRBJ1-1; D not resolved. This CDR3 contains 15 residues. Germline V gene lookup returns CDR1 KGHSH and CDR2 LQKENI. Trimming removed 0 bases at V and 5 bases at J, with 13 bases between. The CDR3 region has the DNA TGTGCCAGCTCACCACCAAGGGTCTGGGATACTGAAGCTTTCTTT. Amino acid sequence: CASSPPRVWDTEAFF.